This TCR beta chain was found in a study of T-cell memory formation after mild COVID-19 (dated by TCRdb to the early 2020s). Turning to the overall study: Most TCR sequence clusters were specific to one of the two donors. In a couple of donors, T-cell clones that expanded and contracted after mild COVID-19 were tracked by sequencing TCRalpha and TCRbeta repertoires over time. Two young, previously healthy adult volunteers made up the cohort, one male and one female.

Sequenced on an Illumina NovaSeq 6000. cDNA libraries for TCRalpha and TCRbeta were prepared by 5'RACE using constant-segment primers, with sample barcodes and unique molecular identifiers added. Trizol reagent was used to extract RNA from every sample. The libraries were amplified in two PCR steps, and the second step added a second sample barcode and Illumina TruSeq adapters. Libraries were sequenced on an Illumina NovaSeq with 2 x 150 bp paired-end reads. The study's processing was this. The reads were demultiplexed and collapsed into UMI-guided consensus sequences using migec v1.2.7. Using mixcr v2.1.11, UMI consensuses were aligned to TRA and TRB V and J templates and then assembled into clonotypes. A clonotype was counted as expanded or contracted only when both edgeR and NoisET called the clonotype significant, with the noise models trained on biological replicates. For edgeR calls, the cutoffs were a false discovery rate-adjusted p below 0.01 and a log2 fold-change threshold of 1. PCA with hierarchical clustering of max-normalized trajectories of the 1000 most abundant clonotypes was used as exploratory dynamics analysis. Separately sequenced CD4+ and CD8+ repertoires were used to assign a CD4 or CD8 phenotype to each responding clone. TCRdb ran its own pipeline on the public reads, namely fastp trimming at Q25 and MiXCR clone calling, and kept in-frame beta chains. All rows with the same CDR3 protein become a single entry with the most common DNA and genes. The V and J calls reflect TCRdb's pipeline rather than the authors' work. The sample table lists roughly 610,000 distinct CDR3 sequences, 17% of them with a count of one. Of the sample, about 7.5% is held by the ten largest clones.

General findings and caveats noted by the study authors: From day 15 to 85, contracting clones showed balanced CD4/CD8 phenotypes, whereas a second wave of clones that expanded from day 15 to 37 leaned towards CD4+. Contracting CD4+ clones turned up mainly in the CM and EM memory subsets, whereas EMRA was where CD8+ clones were enriched. Some responding clones were found in pre-infection memory, which suggests that pre-existing cross-reactive memory T cells took part in the SARS-CoV-2 response. SARS-CoV-2 specificity of the second-wave clones peaking on day 37 was not confirmed. Only a couple of mild cases were covered in the study, and larger cohorts including severe cases with pre-infection samples were considered necessary.

V lost 5 bases and J lost 2 bases, and the count of bases not matched to a germline gene is 6. CDR1 and CDR2 are read off the germline V gene (reference sequence) as DFQATT and SNEGSKA. The CDR3 measures 15 amino acids from cysteine to phenylalanine. Only the CDR3 region is kept as DNA, spanning 45 bases read in frame from base 1. Ficoll-Paque density gradient centrifugation was used to isolate PBMCs. This clonotype appeared a few times. Its antigen is still unknown. Per-base qualities were not stored, and no clone one base away is much larger. The specimen was PBMCs or a T cell subset sorted from them (not recorded which). This TCR derives from an adult woman who had mild COVID-19 (a few samples of this study predate the infection). The sample titles of this study are shuffled in the database, so cell type and time point are left out; the donor was told from shared clones. Recombination linked TRBV20-1 to TRBJ1-5, with TRBD1 matching 10 junction bases. The DNA is as follows: TGCAGTGCTGAGACAGGGGGCACCCGCAATCAGCCCCAGCATTTT. The resulting protein is CSAETGGTRNQPQHF.